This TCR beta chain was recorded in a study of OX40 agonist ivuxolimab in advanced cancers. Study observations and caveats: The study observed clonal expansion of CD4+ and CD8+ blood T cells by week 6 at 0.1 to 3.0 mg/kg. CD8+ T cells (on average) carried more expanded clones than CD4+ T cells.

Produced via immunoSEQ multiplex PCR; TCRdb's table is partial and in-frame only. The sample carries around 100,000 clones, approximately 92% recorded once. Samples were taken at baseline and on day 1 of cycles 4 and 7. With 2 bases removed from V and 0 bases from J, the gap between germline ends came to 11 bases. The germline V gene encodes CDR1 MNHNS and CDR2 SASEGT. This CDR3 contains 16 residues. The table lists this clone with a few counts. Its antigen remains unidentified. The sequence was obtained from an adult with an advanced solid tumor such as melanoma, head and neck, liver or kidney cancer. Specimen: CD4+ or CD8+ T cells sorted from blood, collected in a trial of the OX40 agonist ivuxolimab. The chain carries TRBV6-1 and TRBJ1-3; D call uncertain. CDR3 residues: CASSESQIPSGNTIYF. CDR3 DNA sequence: TGTGCCAGCAGTGAATCACAAATACCCTCTGGAAACACCATATATTTT.